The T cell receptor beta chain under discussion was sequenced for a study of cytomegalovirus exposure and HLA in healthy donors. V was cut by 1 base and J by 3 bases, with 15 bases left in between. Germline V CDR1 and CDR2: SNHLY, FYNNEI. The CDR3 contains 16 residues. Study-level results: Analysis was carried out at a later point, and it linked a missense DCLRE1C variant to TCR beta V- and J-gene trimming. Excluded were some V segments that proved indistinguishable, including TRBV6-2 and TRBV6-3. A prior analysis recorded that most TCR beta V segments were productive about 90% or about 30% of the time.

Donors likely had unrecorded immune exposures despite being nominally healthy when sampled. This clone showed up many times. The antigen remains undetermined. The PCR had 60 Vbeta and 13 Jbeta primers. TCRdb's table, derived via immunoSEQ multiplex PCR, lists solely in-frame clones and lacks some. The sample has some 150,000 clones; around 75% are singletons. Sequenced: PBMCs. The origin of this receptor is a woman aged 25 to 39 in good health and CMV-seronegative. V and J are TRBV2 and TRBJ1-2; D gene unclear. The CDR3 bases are TGTGCCAGCAGTGAAGGAGAAGGAGGGCTGTACTATGGCTACACCTTC. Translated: CASSEGEGGLYYGYTF. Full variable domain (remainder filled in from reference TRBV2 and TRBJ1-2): EPEVTQTPSHQVTQMGQEVILRCVPISNHLYFYWYRQILGQKVEFLVSFYNNEISEKSEIFDDQFSVERPDGSNFTLKIRSTKLEDSAMYFCASSEGEGGLYYGYTFGSGTRLTVV.